This TCR beta chain was observed in a study of regulatory and conventional T cells in RAG deficiency. Study outcomes and limitations: In Omenn syndrome, sorted "Tregs" may be peripherally activated cells.

Repertoires were generated with immunoSEQ multiplex PCR, while TCRdb's copy carries only in-frame clones and drops some. The sample records more than 20,000 clones, approximately 95% being singletons. This CDR3 has 14 amino acids. Germline V gene lookup returns CDR1 MGHRA and CDR2 YSYEKL. V shed 1 base and J 6 bases; nucleotides not matched to a gene: 2. Conventional CD4+ T cells were sorted from blood as CD25-low CD127-high cells. Note on this clone: The antigen is not known.

This sample also belongs to another study, concerning regulatory T cells. This second study notes: Amplification used 52 TRBV primers and 13 TRBJ primers.

The source material was CD25- CD4+ T cells sorted from blood. The rearrangement joins TRBV4-1 to TRBJ2-5; 10 bases align to TRBD2. The TCR comes from a human donor in good health. CDR3 loop: CASSQGTSGKTQYF. DNA for the CDR3: TGCGCCAGCAGCCAAGGGACTAGCGGAAAGACCCAGTACTTC.